A selection of T cell receptor beta chains follows, all from one sample in a study of T cell responses to AZD1222 COVID-19 vaccine. Method: immunoSEQ multiplex PCR; TCRdb's copy keeps in-frame clones and lacks some. This sample has some 170,000 clones, with approximately 91% found just once. Sequencing used peripheral blood, obtained on day 0 of AZD1222 vaccination. All receptors come from an adult in good health. Both conserved end residues are part of each CDR3. A D gene is named only where the DNA matches it firmly. For some rows the clone size is stated as once, few or many, or as a class when expanded; others skip it.

d_gene	abundance	j_gene	v_gene	CDR3nt	CDR3aa
-	-	TRBJ2-2	TRBV7-2	TGTGCCAGCAGCCAGATGGGGGGGGCGGGCACCGGGGAGCTGTTTTTT	CASSQMGGAGTGELFF
TRBD1	-	TRBJ1-1	TRBV7-3	TGTGCCAGCAGCCCCCAGGGGGGGAACACTGAAGCTTTCTTT	CASSPQGGNTEAFF
-	-	TRBJ1-1	TRBV7-9	TGTGCCAGCAGCGAAGAGACAGGAAAGAACACTGAAGCTTTCTTT	CASSEETGKNTEAFF
-	-	TRBJ1-4	TRBV7-3	TGTGCCAGCAGCTTAATGGGGCGAGGTGAAAAACTGTTTTTT	CASSLMGRGEKLFF
-	-	TRBJ1-4	TRBV11-2	TGTGCCAGCAGCTTCCCGGGGGCCGCTAATGAAAAACTGTTTTTT	CASSFPGAANEKLFF
TRBD2	-	TRBJ2-2	TRBV6-4	TGTGCCAGCAAACTGAATAGCGGGAGTCGGGAGCTGTTTTTT	CASKLNSGSRELFF
TRBD2	-	TRBJ2-6	TRBV6-7	TGTGCCAGCAGGGCCAGGACTAGCGGGGGACTCTCTGGGGCCAACGTCCTGACTTTC	CASRARTSGGLSGANVLTF
TRBD1	-	TRBJ2-2	TRBV18	TGTGCCAGCTCACTTACGGGACAGCGGAACACCGGGGAGCTGTTTTTT	CASSLTGQRNTGELFF
-	-	TRBJ2-7	TRBV10-3	TGTGCCATCAGTAGCTTGGAGGAGCAGTACTTC	CAISSLEEQYF
-	once	TRBJ1-6	TRBV19	TGTGCCAGTAGTTCAACAGGGACTTCACCCCTCCACTTT	CASSSTGTSPLHF
TRBD1	-	TRBJ1-1	TRBV7-9	TGTGCCAGCAGCTTGGGACAGAGGATGAACACTGAAGCTTTCTTT	CASSLGQRMNTEAFF
-	-	TRBJ1-6	TRBV18	TGTGCCAGCTCACCATCCAGGGATTCACCCCTCCACTTT	CASSPSRDSPLHF
TRBD1	-	TRBJ1-6	TRBV5-6	TGTGCCAGCAGCTCTGACAGGGGGCAGGGTAATTCACCCCTCCACTTT	CASSSDRGQGNSPLHF
TRBD2	-	TRBJ2-1	TRBV7-3	TGTGCCAGCAGCCCCGGTGGGGCGGGAGGATACAATGAGCAGTTCTTC	CASSPGGAGGYNEQFF
-	-	TRBJ2-3	TRBV7-2	TGTGCCAGCAGCTACCCCCCTGCGAAGACGCAGTATTTT	CASSYPPAKTQYF
TRBD2	-	TRBJ2-3	TRBV28	TGTGCCAGTGATCTAGCGGGAGCGCAAGATACGCAGTATTTT	CASDLAGAQDTQYF
TRBD1	-	TRBJ1-1	TRBV29-1	TGCAGCGATACCAGGGGGGCCCAAGCTTTCTTT	CSDTRGAQAFF
TRBD1	-	TRBJ2-4	TRBV6-5	TGTGCCAGCAGACCGGGACAGGGAAATTACATTCAGTACTTC	CASRPGQGNYIQYF
TRBD1	-	TRBJ1-1	TRBV10-3	TGTGCCATCAGTGAGTCTCCCGGGACAGGGGAGAAAGCTTTCTTT	CAISESPGTGEKAFF
TRBD1	-	TRBJ2-1	TRBV15	TGTGCCACCAGCAGACCCGGGACAGGGAAACGCTATGAGCAGTTCTTC	CATSRPGTGKRYEQFF
-	few	TRBJ1-5	TRBV7-8	TGTGCCAGCAGCATCGGGACCGGGGCCCAGCCCCAGCATTTT	CASSIGTGAQPQHF
-	once	TRBJ1-5	TRBV19	TGTGCCAGTAGTATACATCCCAGCAATCAGCCCCAGCATTTT	CASSIHPSNQPQHF
-	-	TRBJ1-4	TRBV3-1/TRBV3-2	TGTGCCAGCAGCCATTTACCCGGACAGACTAATGAAAAACTGTTTTTT	CASSHLPGQTNEKLFF
-	-	TRBJ2-3	TRBV6-5	TGTGCCAGCAGTCACCCGAGCGGCCCCACAGATACGCAGTATTTT	CASSHPSGPTDTQYF
-	-	TRBJ2-1	TRBV24-1	TGTGCCACCAGTGATTTGAATGTCATCGCGGGGTACAATGAGCAGTTCTTC	CATSDLNVIAGYNEQFF
-	-	TRBJ1-6	TRBV14	TGTGCCAGCAGCGGGCAGGGGAGGGTTAGCGGGGATTCACCCCTCCACTTT	CASSGQGRVSGDSPLHF
-	-	TRBJ1-1	TRBV7-2	TGTGCCAGCAGTAGGCAGGGGACCTTGAACACTGAAGCTTTCTTT	CASSRQGTLNTEAFF
-	-	TRBJ2-7	TRBV5-1	TGCGCCAGCAGCTTGGGGTACGAGCAGTACTTC	CASSLGYEQYF
-	-	TRBJ1-6	TRBV7-2	TGTGCCAGCAGCCTGTCGTGGGGAGGGGAGTCACCCCTCCACTTT	CASSLSWGGESPLHF
-	-	TRBJ2-2	TRBV10-3	TGTGCCATCCGTAATACCGGGGAGCTGTTTTTT	CAIRNTGELFF
TRBD1	-	TRBJ1-2	TRBV28	TGTGCCAGCAGCTCCGGGACAGCTAACTATGGCTACACCTTC	CASSSGTANYGYTF
TRBD1	-	TRBJ1-1	TRBV27	TGTGCCAGCAGTTTTGAGGCAGGGGGGTTGACTGAAGCTTTCTTT	CASSFEAGGLTEAFF
-	-	TRBJ2-1	TRBV1	TGCACCAGCAGCCAAGATCCGGCCCCAAGGTGTGGCGATGAGCAGTTCTTC	CTSSQDPAPRCGDEQFF
TRBD2	-	TRBJ2-3	TRBV29-1	TGCAGCGTCAGGACTAGCGGAACAGATACGCAGTATTTT	CSVRTSGTDTQYF
-	-	TRBJ1-2	TRBV6-1	TGTGCCAGCAGTGAGCGGACCTATGGCTACACCTTC	CASSERTYGYTF